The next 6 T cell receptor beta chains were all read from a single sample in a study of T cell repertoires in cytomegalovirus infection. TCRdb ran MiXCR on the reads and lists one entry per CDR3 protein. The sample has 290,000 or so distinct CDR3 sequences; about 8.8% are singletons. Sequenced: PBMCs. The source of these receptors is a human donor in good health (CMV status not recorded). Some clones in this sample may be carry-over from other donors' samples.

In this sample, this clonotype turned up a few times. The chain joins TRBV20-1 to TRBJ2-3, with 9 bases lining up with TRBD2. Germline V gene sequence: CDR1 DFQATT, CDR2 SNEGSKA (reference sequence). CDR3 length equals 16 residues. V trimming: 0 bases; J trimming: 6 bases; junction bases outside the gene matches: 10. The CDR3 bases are TGCAGTGCTAGAGACCCTAGCGGGGAAGGTTGGGATACGCAGTATTTT. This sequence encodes CSARDPSGEGWDTQYF.

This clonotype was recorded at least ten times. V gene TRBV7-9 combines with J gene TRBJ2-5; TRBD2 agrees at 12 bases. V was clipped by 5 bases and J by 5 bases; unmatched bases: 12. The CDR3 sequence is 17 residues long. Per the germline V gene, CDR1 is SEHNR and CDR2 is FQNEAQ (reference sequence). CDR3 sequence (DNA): TGTGCCAGCAGCGCCAAGACTAGCGGGGGCCGCGGGGAGACCCAGTACTTC. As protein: CASSAKTSGGRGETQYF.

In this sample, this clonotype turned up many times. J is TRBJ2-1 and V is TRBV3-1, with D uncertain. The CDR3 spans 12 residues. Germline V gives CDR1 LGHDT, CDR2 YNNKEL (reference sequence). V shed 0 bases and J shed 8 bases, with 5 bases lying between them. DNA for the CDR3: TGTGCCAGCAGCCAAGAGAACCATGAGCAGTTCTTC. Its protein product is CASSQENHEQFF.

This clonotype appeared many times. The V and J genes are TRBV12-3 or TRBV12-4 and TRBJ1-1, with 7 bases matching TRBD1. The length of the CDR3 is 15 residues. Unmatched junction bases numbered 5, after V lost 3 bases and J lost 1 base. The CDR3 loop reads CASSFGTVPNTEAFF. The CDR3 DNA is TGTGCCAGCAGTTTTGGGACAGTTCCGAACACTGAAGCTTTCTTT.

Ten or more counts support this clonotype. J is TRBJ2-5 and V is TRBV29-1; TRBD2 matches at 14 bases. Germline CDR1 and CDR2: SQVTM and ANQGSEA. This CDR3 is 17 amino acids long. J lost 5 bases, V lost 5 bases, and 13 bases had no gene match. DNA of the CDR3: TGCAGCGTTTCCCGAAGACTAGCGGGGGGGCCACAGGAGACCCAGTACTTC. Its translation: CSVSRRLAGGPQETQYF.

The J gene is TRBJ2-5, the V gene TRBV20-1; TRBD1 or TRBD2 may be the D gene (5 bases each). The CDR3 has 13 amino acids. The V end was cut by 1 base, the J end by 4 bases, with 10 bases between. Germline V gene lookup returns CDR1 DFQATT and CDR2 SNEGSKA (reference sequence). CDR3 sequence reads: CSARGVGVETQYF. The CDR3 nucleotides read TGCAGTGCTAGAGGGGTGGGGGTAGAGACCCAGTACTTC.